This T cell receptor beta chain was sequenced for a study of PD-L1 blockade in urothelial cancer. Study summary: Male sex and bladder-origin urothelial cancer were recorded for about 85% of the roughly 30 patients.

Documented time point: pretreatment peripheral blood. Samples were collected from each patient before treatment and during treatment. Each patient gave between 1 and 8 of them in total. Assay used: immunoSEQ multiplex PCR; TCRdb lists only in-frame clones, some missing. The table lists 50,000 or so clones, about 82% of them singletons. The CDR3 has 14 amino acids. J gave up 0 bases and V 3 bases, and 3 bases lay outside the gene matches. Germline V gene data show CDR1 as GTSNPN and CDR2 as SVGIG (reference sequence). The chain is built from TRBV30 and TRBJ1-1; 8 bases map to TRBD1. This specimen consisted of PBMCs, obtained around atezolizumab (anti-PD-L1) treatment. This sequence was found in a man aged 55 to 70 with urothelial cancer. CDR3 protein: CAWSRDRMNTEAFF. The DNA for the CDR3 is TGTGCCTGGAGCCGGGACAGGATGAACACTGAAGCTTTCTTT.